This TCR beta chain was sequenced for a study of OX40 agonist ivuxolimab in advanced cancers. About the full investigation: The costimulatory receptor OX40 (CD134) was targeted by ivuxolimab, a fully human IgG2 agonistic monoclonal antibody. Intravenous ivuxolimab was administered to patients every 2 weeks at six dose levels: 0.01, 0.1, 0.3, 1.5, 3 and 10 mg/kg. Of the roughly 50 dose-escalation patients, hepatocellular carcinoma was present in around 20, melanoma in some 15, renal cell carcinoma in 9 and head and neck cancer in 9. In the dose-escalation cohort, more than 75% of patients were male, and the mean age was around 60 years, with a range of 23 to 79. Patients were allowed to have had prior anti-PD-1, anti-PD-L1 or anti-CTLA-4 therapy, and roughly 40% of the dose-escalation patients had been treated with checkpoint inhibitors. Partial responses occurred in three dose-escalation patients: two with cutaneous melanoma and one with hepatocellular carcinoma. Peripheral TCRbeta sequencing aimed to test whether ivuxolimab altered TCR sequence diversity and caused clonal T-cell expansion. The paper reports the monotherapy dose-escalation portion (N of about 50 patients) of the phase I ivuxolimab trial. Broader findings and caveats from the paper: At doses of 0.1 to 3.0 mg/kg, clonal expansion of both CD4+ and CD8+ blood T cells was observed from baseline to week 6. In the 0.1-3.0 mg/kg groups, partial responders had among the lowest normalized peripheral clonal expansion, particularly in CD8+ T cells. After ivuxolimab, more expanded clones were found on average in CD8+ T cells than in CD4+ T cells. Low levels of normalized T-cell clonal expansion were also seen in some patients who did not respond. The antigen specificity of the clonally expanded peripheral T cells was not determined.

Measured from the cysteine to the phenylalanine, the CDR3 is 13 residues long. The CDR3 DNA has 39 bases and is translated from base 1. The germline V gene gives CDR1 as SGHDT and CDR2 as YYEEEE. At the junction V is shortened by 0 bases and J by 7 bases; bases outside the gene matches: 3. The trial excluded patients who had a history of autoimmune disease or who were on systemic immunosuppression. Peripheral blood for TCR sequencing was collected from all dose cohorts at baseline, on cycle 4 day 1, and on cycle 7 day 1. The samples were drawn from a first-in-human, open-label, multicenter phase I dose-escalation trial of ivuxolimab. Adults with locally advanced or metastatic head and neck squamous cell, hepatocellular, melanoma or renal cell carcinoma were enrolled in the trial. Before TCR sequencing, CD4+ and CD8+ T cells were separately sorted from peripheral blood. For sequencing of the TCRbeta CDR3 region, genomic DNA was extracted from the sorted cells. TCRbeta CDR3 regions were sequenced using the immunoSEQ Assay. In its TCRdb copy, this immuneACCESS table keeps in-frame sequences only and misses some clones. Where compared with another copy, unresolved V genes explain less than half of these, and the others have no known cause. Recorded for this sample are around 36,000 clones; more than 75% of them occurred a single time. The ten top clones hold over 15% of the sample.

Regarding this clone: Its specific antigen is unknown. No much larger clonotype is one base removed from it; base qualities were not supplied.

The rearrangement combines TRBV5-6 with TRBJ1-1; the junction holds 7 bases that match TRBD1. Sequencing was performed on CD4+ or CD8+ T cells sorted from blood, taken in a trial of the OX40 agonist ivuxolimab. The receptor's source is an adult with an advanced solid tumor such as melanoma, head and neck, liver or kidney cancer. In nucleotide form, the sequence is TGTGCCAGCAGCTTGGGGACAGGTCTTGAAGCTTTCTTT. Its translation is CASSLGTGLEAFF.